The 14 T cell receptor beta chains below were found in one sample sequenced in a study of shared clonotypes between healthy human individuals. Sequencing was performed with immunoSEQ multiplex PCR; in TCRdb, only in-frame clones are kept and a portion is missing. The sample records 500,000 to 650,000 clones, roughly 79% being singletons. Sequencing input: PBMCs. Every receptor here comes from a woman aged 40-49 years in good health. Some clones in this sample may be carry-over from other donors' samples.

The genes are TRBV4-2 and TRBJ1-6; a weak D match, TRBD1 (6 bases). There are 15 residues in the CDR3. V lost 1 base and J lost 7, with 11 bases in between. The germline V gene encodes CDR1 LGHNA and CDR2 YNFKEQ. In DNA, the CDR3 is TGTGCCAGCAGCCAAGTTACAGGGCCCAATTCACCCCTCCACTTT. It yields the protein CASSQVTGPNSPLHF.

As DNA, the CDR3 is TGCGCCAGCAGTCCATGGAGGGGGCGGGCAGATACGCAGTATTTT. It yields the protein CASSPWRGRADTQYF. The J gene is TRBJ2-3, the V gene TRBV5-1, with a possible D match to TRBD1 (7 bases). Trimming shortened V by 5 bases and J by 4 bases, and 17 bases separated the two germline ends. The CDR3 extends over 15 amino acids. Germline V gene sequence: CDR1 SGHRS, CDR2 YFSETQ.

The chain combines TRBV6-6 with TRBJ1-4; possible D gene TRBD1, 6 bases. The ends were cut back, 8 bases at V and 8 bases at J, with 24 bases in the middle. CDR1 MNHNY and CDR2 SVGAGI come from the germline V gene (reference sequence). The CDR3 covers 16 residues. The CDR3, as DNA: TGTGCCAGCGCAAAGGGGGGAGACAGTGGGAGGGAAAAACTGTTTTTT. It encodes CASAKGGDSGREKLFF.

The rearrangement joins TRBV6-1 to TRBJ1-5, with unresolved D. CDR1 MNHNS and CDR2 SASEGT come from the germline V gene. The CDR3 covers 13 residues. V was pared by 2 bases and J by 5 bases, with 7 bases between. The CDR3 region has the DNA TGTGCCAGCAGTGAAACGAGTTATCAGCCCCAGCATTTT. As protein: CASSETSYQPQHF.

This chain links TRBV30 with TRBJ1-6; TRBD1 might be the D (6 bases). CDR1 and CDR2 from the germline V gene are GTSNPN and SVGIG (reference sequence). Trimming pared 3 bases from V and 8 bases from J, leaving 17 bases between. CDR3 length: 15 residues. The CDR3, as DNA: TGTGCCTGGAGGATTACAGGGATGAGTGATTCACCCCTCCACTTT. The encoded protein is CAWRITGMSDSPLHF.

The chain couples TRBV5-8 to TRBJ1-1; D not certain. CDR3 size: 13 residues. Trimming left V 1 base short and J 1 base short, with 5 bases between. Germline loops: CDR1 SGHTS, CDR2 YDEGEE. The CDR3 region is CASSLQQNTEAFF. CDR3 in DNA: TGTGCCAGCAGCTTGCAGCAGAACACTGAAGCTTTCTTT.

The genes are TRBV14 and TRBJ2-5; no reliable D call. The CDR3 runs to 14 residues. Germline-derived CDR1 and CDR2 are SGHDN and FVKESK. The V end was cut by 4 bases, the J end by 3 bases, with 12 bases between. CDR3 coding DNA: TGTGCCAGCAGCCCCCTTGGGGTAGAAGAGACCCAGTACTTC. This sequence encodes CASSPLGVEETQYF.

The gene calls are TRBV7-9 and TRBJ2-5, with D possibly being TRBD1 (6 bases). Trimming stripped 0 bases from V and 5 bases from J, with 16 bases between. This CDR3 has 16 amino acids. The germline CDR1 and CDR2 sequences are SEHNR and FQNEAQ (reference sequence). DNA for the CDR3: TGTGCCAGCAGCTTAGCAGGGGCAGGGGCTTTGGAGACCCAGTACTTC. Translating gives CASSLAGAGALETQYF.

This chain links TRBV7-9 with TRBJ1-5; the D is unclear. The CDR3 loop spans 13 amino acids. Trimming cost V 4 bases and J 6 bases, with 10 bases left between them. The germline V gene has CDR1 SEHNR and CDR2 FQNEAQ (reference sequence). The CDR3 DNA reads as TGTGCCAGCAGCTCCCCGGACGGTCAGCCCCAGCATTTT. Residues: CASSSPDGQPQHF.

The chain is built from TRBV28 and TRBJ1-6, with TRBD1 identical over 12 bases. The germline V gene has CDR1 MDHEN and CDR2 SYDVKM. V was clipped by 7 bases and J by 6 bases; unmatched bases: 10. The CDR3 spans 17 residues. CDR3 loop: CASTPRGGQGANSPLHF. The CDR3 DNA follows: TGTGCCAGCACCCCCAGGGGGGGACAGGGGGCTAATTCACCCCTCCACTTT.

The chain uses TRBV2 and TRBJ1-5, with a tentative D call TRBD1 (6 bases). CDR3 length: 12 residues. Germline V gives CDR1 SNHLY, CDR2 FYNNEI. With 2 bases removed from V and 12 bases from J, the gap between germline ends came to 11 bases. CDR3 nucleotide sequence: TGTGCCAGCAGTGAAAGGGGGGCAGTCCAGCATTTT. This gives the protein CASSERGAVQHF.

This clone was recorded at least ten times. Other DNA sequences of this sample code for an identical CDR3. The V gene is TRBV29-1, the J gene TRBJ1-1; weak D call: TRBD1 (5 bases). CDR1 SQVTM and CDR2 ANQGSEA come from the germline V gene. CDR3 length: 11 residues. With 5 bases removed from V and 4 bases from J, the gap between germline ends came to 8 bases. The CDR3 is CSVSGTTEAFF. For the CDR3, the DNA is TGCAGCGTTTCAGGGACCACTGAAGCTTTCTTT. The full variable domain, its missing parts supplied by reference TRBV29-1 and TRBJ1-1, is SAVISQKPSRDICQRGTSLTIQCQVDSQVTMMFWYRQQPGQSLTLIATANQGSEATYESGFVIDKFPISRPNLTFSTLTVSNMSPEDSSIYLCSVSGTTEAFFGQGTRLTVV.

The chain carries TRBV7-9 and TRBJ2-6, with D unresolved. This CDR3 is built from 16 residues. The germline CDR1 and CDR2 sequences are SEHNR and FQNEAQ (reference sequence). Trimming stripped 5 bases from V and 2 bases from J, with 13 bases between. The CDR3 DNA reads TGTGCCAGCAGCACGCTGGGTGGAGCTGGGGCCAACGTCCTGACTTTC. Its translation: CASSTLGGAGANVLTF.

V is TRBV6-5 and J is TRBJ1-6; D unclear. The germline CDR1 and CDR2 sequences are MNHEY and SVGAGI. The CDR3 is made up of 13 amino acids. The V gene lost 2 bases and the J gene lost 6 bases, with 5 bases spanning the gap. Here the CDR3 DNA reads TGTGCCAGCAGTTACGTCGGTAATTCACCCCTCCACTTT. Amino acids: CASSYVGNSPLHF.